Listed here are 5 T cell receptor beta chains from one sample, sequenced in a study of T cell responses to AZD1222 COVID-19 vaccine. The repertoire was sequenced with immunoSEQ multiplex PCR; TCRdb's copy has only in-frame clones and lacks some. The repertoire consists of some 170,000 clones, with 91% occurring once and the leading ten covering approximately 1.8%. The material was peripheral blood, obtained 28 days after the second AZD1222 dose. These receptors originate from an adult who received the AZD1222 COVID-19 vaccine.

The chain joins TRBV6-5 to TRBJ1-5; TRBD1 aligns across 11 bases. The CDR3 spans 14 residues. Germline CDR1 MNHEY, CDR2 SVGAGI. V dropped 1 base and J dropped 10; count of bases not matched to a gene: 3. The CDR3, as DNA: TGTGCCAGCAGTTACTTAGGACAGGGGGCACCCCAGCATTTT. Protein sequence: CASSYLGQGAPQHF.

The rearrangement joins TRBV13 to TRBJ2-1; 7 bases are a match to TRBD1. This CDR3 contains 14 residues. Germline assignment: CDR1 PRHDT and CDR2 FYEKMQ (reference sequence). Unmatched junction bases numbered 3, after V lost 5 bases and J lost 2 bases. The CDR3 DNA follows: TGTGCCAGCAGCCGAGGGGGCACCTACAATGAGCAGTTCTTC. Encoded protein: CASSRGGTYNEQFF.

The chain recombines TRBV6-5 with TRBJ1-1, with a possible D match to TRBD1 (5 bases). With 6 bases removed from V and 4 bases from J, the gap between germline ends came to 12 bases. The CDR3 extends over 13 amino acids. The germline CDR1 and CDR2 sequences are MNHEY and SVGAGI. CDR3 amino acids: CASRDGAVTEAFF. In DNA form, the CDR3 reads TGTGCCAGCAGGGATGGGGCAGTCACTGAAGCTTTCTTT.

V usage is TRBV12-5 and J usage is TRBJ1-1; D uncertain. V was shortened by 2 bases and J by 6 bases, with 7 bases between the two germline ends. From germline, CDR1 is LGHNT and CDR2 FRNRAP. The CDR3 has 12 residues. CDR3 sequence (DNA): TGTGCTAGTGGTTTGTTCGGGTCTGAAGCTTTCTTT. It translates to CASGLFGSEAFF.

This chain joins TRBV5-1 and TRBJ2-5; D possibly corresponds to TRBD1 (7 bases). The CDR3 is 16 amino acids. Germline lookup yields CDR1 SGHRS and CDR2 YFSETQ. V was shortened by 4 bases and J by 5 bases, with 21 bases between the two germline ends. The CDR3 DNA follows: TGCGCCAGCAGCCCCACGGAGGGGGCTTTTACGGAGACCCAGTACTTC. This encodes CASSPTEGAFTETQYF.